Listed here are 23 T cell receptor beta chains from one sample, sequenced in a study of cytomegalovirus exposure and HLA in healthy donors. The protocol was immunoSEQ multiplex PCR, while the TCRdb copy is restricted to in-frame clones and leaves out a portion. Among 80,000 to 100,000 clones listed, roughly 84% were seen once. The sample was PBMCs. The origin of the receptors is a man aged 18 to 30 in good health and CMV-seropositive.

The V gene is TRBV18, the J gene TRBJ1-5, with D unresolved. Germline lookup yields CDR1 KGHSH and CDR2 LQKENI. The CDR3 consists of 17 residues. With 0 bases removed from V and 4 bases from J, the gap between germline ends came to 16 bases. The CDR3 sequence is CASSPPEGFAGNQPQHF. The CDR3 DNA reads TGTGCCAGCTCACCACCGGAAGGGTTTGCGGGGAATCAGCCCCAGCATTTT.

The rearrangement joins TRBV7-9 to TRBJ2-4; 10 bases agree with TRBD2. J lost 7 bases, V lost 5 bases, and 11 bases had no gene match. The CDR3 consists of 16 residues. Germline values: CDR1 SEHNR, CDR2 FQNEAQ (reference sequence). The CDR3 is CASSTGSGGASNIQYF. The CDR3 DNA follows: TGTGCCAGCAGCACGGGAAGCGGGGGGGCATCGAACATTCAGTACTTC.

The chain recombines TRBV18 with TRBJ1-1, with D perhaps TRBD1 (5 bases). The germline CDR1 and CDR2 sequences are KGHSH and LQKENI. CDR3 size: 15 residues. The V end lost 1 base, the J end lost 3 bases, and 12 bases lay between the germline ends. CDR3 in DNA: TGTGCCAGCTCACCACGGGGGGTTATGGACACTGAAGCTTTCTTT. Translating it yields CASSPRGVMDTEAFF.

The rearrangement joins TRBV7-2 to TRBJ2-2, with TRBD2 matching over 14 bases. Germline V gene lookup returns CDR1 SGHTA and CDR2 FQGNSA. V dropped 5 bases and J dropped 7; count of bases not matched to a gene: 6. The CDR3 runs 16 residues. DNA for the CDR3: TGTGCCAGCAGCGCGACTAGCGGGGGGGCCGTCGGGGAGCTGTTTTTT. Translation: CASSATSGGAVGELFF.

This clone showed up just a few times. The V gene is TRBV5-4, the J gene TRBJ1-1; D perhaps matches TRBD1 (6 bases). This CDR3 contains 13 residues. The germline V and J ends were trimmed by 2 bases and 6 bases, with 11 bases remaining between them. Germline V CDR1 and CDR2: SGHNT, YYREEE (reference sequence). CDR3 amino acids: CASSLGGSAEAFF. The CDR3 nucleotides read TGTGCCAGCAGCTTAGGGGGTTCGGCTGAAGCTTTCTTT.

The chain recombines TRBV2 with TRBJ2-7; the match to TRBD2 covers 11 bases. The germline V gene has CDR1 SNHLY and CDR2 FYNNEI. V lost 6 bases to trimming and J lost 4 bases; unmatched junction nucleotides: 5. CDR3 length equals 14 residues. CDR3 bases: TGTGCCAGCAGGGCGGGACTAGCGGCGTACGAGCAGTACTTC. This translates into CASRAGLAAYEQYF.

This chain connects TRBV4-1 to TRBJ2-7; the match to TRBD2 covers 13 bases. The CDR3 is 15 residues long. Germline assignment: CDR1 MGHRA and CDR2 YSYEKL. The ends lost 5 bases at V and 2 bases at J; junction bases unmatched: 3. The CDR3 DNA follows: TGCGCCAGCAGCACGGGACTAGCGGGGACCTACGAGCAGTACTTC. This translates into CASSTGLAGTYEQYF.

J is TRBJ2-1 and V is TRBV7-7; 7 bases are shared with TRBD2. CDR3 length: 15 residues. V lost 1 base and J lost 5; bases outside the gene matches: 5. Germline loops: CDR1 SSHAT, CDR2 FNYEAQ (reference sequence). The CDR3 sequence: CASSLGGGGHNEQFF. The DNA for the CDR3 is TGTGCCAGCAGCTTAGGGGGCGGGGGACACAATGAGCAGTTCTTC.

This clone was detected only once. The chain joins TRBV29-1 to TRBJ2-1; no definite D call. CDR1 SQVTM and CDR2 ANQGSEA come from the germline V gene. CDR3 length: 13 residues. Trimming removed 4 bases from V and 0 bases from J, with 7 bases in between. The CDR3 protein is CSVGAGSYNEQFF. The CDR3 coding sequence is TGCAGCGTTGGGGCAGGCTCCTACAATGAGCAGTTCTTC.

The chain links TRBV2 to TRBJ1-5; 9 nucleotides agree with TRBD1. The CDR3 loop spans 15 amino acids. Germline CDR1 and CDR2: SNHLY and FYNNEI. The junction had 2 bases not matched to a gene; V was cut back by 4 bases and J by 1 base. The CDR3 loop is CASSGDRASNQPQHF. The CDR3 coding sequence is TGTGCCAGCAGTGGGGACAGGGCCAGCAATCAGCCCCAGCATTTT.

The rearrangement joins TRBV7-9 to TRBJ1-6; maybe TRBD1 (6 bases). The CDR3 consists of 15 residues. In germline, CDR1 is SEHNR, CDR2 FQNEAQ (reference sequence). Trimming took 4 bases from V and 8 from J, leaving 15 bases between them. This CDR3 reads CASSSIAGADSPLHF. The DNA for the CDR3 is TGTGCCAGCAGCTCGATAGCGGGGGCGGATTCACCCCTCCACTTT.

This clone was counted between two and nine times. The rearrangement links TRBV27 to TRBJ2-4; D might be TRBD1 (6 bases). There are 16 residues in the CDR3. Germline V lookup: CDR1 MNHEY, CDR2 SMNVEV (reference sequence). V was cut by 4 bases and J by 1 base, with 14 bases left in between. This CDR3 reads CASSSQGMGAKNIQYF. The CDR3, as DNA: TGTGCCAGCAGTTCGCAGGGGATGGGGGCCAAAAACATTCAGTACTTC.

This chain links TRBV4-1 with TRBJ2-5; a weak D match, TRBD2 (5 bases). CDR1 and CDR2 (germline): MGHRA, YSYEKL. Trimming took off 3 bases at V and 1 base at J, with 21 bases between the two ends. CDR3 length: 18 amino acids. The CDR3 sequence is CASSQPLAGWRPQETQYF. DNA for the CDR3: TGCGCCAGCAGCCAGCCTTTGGCGGGCTGGCGGCCCCAAGAGACCCAGTACTTC.

Only one count was recorded for this clone. The chain links TRBV4-1 to TRBJ2-7, with 9 nucleotides matching TRBD2. V lost 2 bases, J lost 0 bases, and 2 bases stayed unmatched. This CDR3 is 15 amino acids long. Per the germline V gene, CDR1 is MGHRA and CDR2 is YSYEKL. The CDR3 protein is CASSQLAGSSYEQYF. In DNA form, the CDR3 reads TGCGCCAGCAGCCAACTAGCGGGGAGCTCCTACGAGCAGTACTTC.

V and J are TRBV5-1 and TRBJ2-7; 13 bases line up with TRBD2. This CDR3 spans 15 amino acids. V lost 0 bases, J lost 3 bases, and 0 bases stayed unmatched. The germline V gene has CDR1 SGHRS and CDR2 YFSETQ. The CDR3 DNA sequence: TGCGCCAGCAGCTTGGGGACTAGCGGGAGCTACGAGCAGTACTTC. It is translated as CASSLGTSGSYEQYF.

This clone was picked up one time. The same CDR3 arises from other DNA sequences in this sample as well. V and J are TRBV6-5 and TRBJ2-3, with 7 bases fitting TRBD1. V lost 0 bases, J lost 0 bases, and 0 bases stayed unmatched. This CDR3 is built from 15 residues. Germline-derived CDR1 and CDR2 are MNHEY and SVGAGI. The CDR3 bases are TGTGCCAGCAGTTACTCGACAGGGAGCACAGATACGCAGTATTTT. Its translation: CASSYSTGSTDTQYF.

The chain couples TRBV7-9 to TRBJ2-3, with D uncertain. Trimming left V 3 bases short and J 1 base short, with 14 bases between. The CDR3 has 16 residues. Germline loops: CDR1 SEHNR, CDR2 FQNEAQ (reference sequence). The CDR3 reads CASSFTVGARTDTQYF. Written as DNA, the CDR3 is TGTGCCAGCAGCTTTACCGTAGGAGCCCGCACAGATACGCAGTATTTT.

This chain links TRBV27 with TRBJ2-1; D is possibly TRBD2 (5 bases). The germline CDR1 and CDR2 sequences are MNHEY and SMNVEV (reference sequence). The CDR3 is 16 amino acids. The V and J ends lost 6 bases and 3 bases respectively, with 18 bases between them. The CDR3 spells CASSEDTTTSYNEQFF. Written as DNA, the CDR3 is TGTGCCAGCAGCGAAGACACTACAACTAGCTACAATGAGCAGTTCTTC.

This chain uses TRBV2 with TRBJ2-1; unclear D gene. The ends were cut back, 6 bases at V and 2 bases at J, with 8 bases in the middle. Germline lookup yields CDR1 SNHLY and CDR2 FYNNEI. The CDR3 is 13 residues long. CDR3 sequence: CASRSPPYNEQFF. As DNA, the CDR3 is TGTGCCAGCAGGTCTCCCCCCTACAATGAGCAGTTCTTC.

This rearrangement joins TRBV4-3 to TRBJ2-7, with 9 bases lining up with TRBD1. The germline V gene encodes CDR1 LGHNA and CDR2 YSLEER. After removal of 3 bases from V and 2 bases from J, the junction contained 8 bases not matched to a gene. This CDR3 is 16 amino acids long. CDR3 amino acids: CASSQDDRGFPYEQYF. The CDR3 DNA reads as TGCGCCAGCAGCCAGGATGACAGGGGGTTCCCCTACGAGCAGTACTTC.

The chain employs TRBV5-1 and TRBJ2-3, with D possibly TRBD2 on 5 matching bases. V lost 0 bases and J lost 4, with 12 bases in between. The CDR3 runs to 15 residues. Germline loops: CDR1 SGHRS, CDR2 YFSETQ. The CDR3 nucleotides are TGCGCCAGCAGCTTGGAGGGAGTGCAATCAGATACGCAGTATTTT. This sequence encodes CASSLEGVQSDTQYF.

V is TRBV13 and J is TRBJ2-1, with a possible D match to TRBD1 (6 bases). CDR1 and CDR2 (germline): PRHDT, FYEKMQ (reference sequence). The CDR3 consists of 12 residues. Between the trimmed V and J ends, which lost 8 bases and 5 bases, there was a span of 10 bases. The CDR3 DNA sequence: TGTGCCAGCTTCAGGGGCAACAATGAGCAGTTCTTC. Translated: CASFRGNNEQFF.

The V call is TRBV10-3, the J call TRBJ1-4; TRBD1 agrees at 7 bases. The junction had 3 bases not matched to a gene; V was cut back by 2 bases and J by 0 bases. The length of the CDR3 is 16 residues. Germline loops: CDR1 ENHRY, CDR2 SYGVKD. CDR3 bases: TGTGCCATCAGTGAGCACCAGGGGGCAACTAATGAAAAACTGTTTTTT. It translates to CAISEHQGATNEKLFF.